This record looks at one T cell receptor (beta chain) sequence and its context. How the authors handled the data: Filtering differed, since immunoSEQ gave only junction sequences and no quality scores. The method was immunoSEQ multiplex PCR; TCRdb's version includes in-frame clones alone and lacks a portion of them. V and J calls and clone size are as listed in that table; D and trimming were resolved from the DNA. The table lists 1,400,000 or so clones, 98% of them singletons. The sample comes from a study of shared clonotypes between healthy human individuals. V was pared by 8 bases and J by 4 bases, with 9 bases between. Germline assignment: CDR1 MDHEN and CDR2 SYDVKM. The length of the CDR3 is 11 residues.

This receptor was identified in a man under 40 in good health. This sequence joins TRBV28 and TRBJ2-7; D is uncertain. The sequenced sample consisted of naive CD4+ T cells sorted from blood. Subset in this sample: CD45RA+ positively selected. For the CDR3, the DNA is TGTGCCAGCGGACCCCTATACGAGCAGTACTTC. Translation gives CASGPLYEQYF. Together with reference TRBV28 and TRBJ2-7, the CDR3 gives the full variable domain: DVKVTQSSRYLVKRTGEKVFLECVQDMDHENMFWYRQDPGLGLRLIYFSYDVKMKEKGDIPEGYSVSREKKERFSLILESASTNQTSMYLCASGPLYEQYFGPGTRLTVT.